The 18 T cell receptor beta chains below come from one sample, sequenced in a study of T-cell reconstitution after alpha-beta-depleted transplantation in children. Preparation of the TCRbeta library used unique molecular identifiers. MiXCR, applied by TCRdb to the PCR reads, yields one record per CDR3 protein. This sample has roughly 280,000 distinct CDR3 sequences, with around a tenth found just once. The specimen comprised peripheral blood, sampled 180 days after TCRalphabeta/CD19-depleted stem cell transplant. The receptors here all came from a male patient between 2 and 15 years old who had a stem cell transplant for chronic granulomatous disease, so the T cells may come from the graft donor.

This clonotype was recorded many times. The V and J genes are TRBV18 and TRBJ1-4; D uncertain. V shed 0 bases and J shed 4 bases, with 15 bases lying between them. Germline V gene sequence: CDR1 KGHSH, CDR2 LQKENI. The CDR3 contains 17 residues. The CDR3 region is CASSPPGSTLLNEKLFF. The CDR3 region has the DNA TGTGCCAGCTCACCACCCGGGTCTACTCTCCTTAATGAAAAACTGTTTTTT.

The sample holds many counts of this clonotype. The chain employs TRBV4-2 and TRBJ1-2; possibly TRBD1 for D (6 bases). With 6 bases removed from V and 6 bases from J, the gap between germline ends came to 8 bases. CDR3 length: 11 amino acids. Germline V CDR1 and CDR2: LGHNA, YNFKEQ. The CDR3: CASRAGDGYTF. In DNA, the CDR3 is TGTGCCAGCAGAGCAGGGGATGGCTACACCTTC.

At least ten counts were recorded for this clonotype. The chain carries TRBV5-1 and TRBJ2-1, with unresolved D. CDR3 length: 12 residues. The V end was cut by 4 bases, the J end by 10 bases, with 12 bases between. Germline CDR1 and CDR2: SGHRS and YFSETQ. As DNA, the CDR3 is TGCGCCAGCAGCCCAACTGGGAAGGAGCAGTTCTTC. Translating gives CASSPTGKEQFF.

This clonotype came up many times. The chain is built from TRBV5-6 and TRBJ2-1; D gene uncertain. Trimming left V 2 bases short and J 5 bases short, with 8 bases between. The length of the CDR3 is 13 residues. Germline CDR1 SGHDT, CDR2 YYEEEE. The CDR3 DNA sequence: TGTGCCAGCAGCTTTGGCACTAACAATGAGCAGTTCTTC. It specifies CASSFGTNNEQFF.

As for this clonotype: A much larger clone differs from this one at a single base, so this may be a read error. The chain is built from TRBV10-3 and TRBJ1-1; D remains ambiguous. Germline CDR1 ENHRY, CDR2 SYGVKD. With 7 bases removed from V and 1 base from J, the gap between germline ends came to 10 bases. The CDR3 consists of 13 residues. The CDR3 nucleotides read TGTGCCATCAAAGTCGGGTCGAACACTGAAGCTTTCTTT. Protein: CAIKVGSNTEAFF.

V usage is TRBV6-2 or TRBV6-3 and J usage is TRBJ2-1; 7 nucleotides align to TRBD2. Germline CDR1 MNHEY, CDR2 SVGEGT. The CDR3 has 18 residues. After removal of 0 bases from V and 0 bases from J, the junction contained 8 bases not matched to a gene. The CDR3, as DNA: TGTGCCAGCAGTTACTCCCTAGCGGCCCTTTCCTCCTACAATGAGCAGTTCTTC. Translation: CASSYSLAALSSYNEQFF.

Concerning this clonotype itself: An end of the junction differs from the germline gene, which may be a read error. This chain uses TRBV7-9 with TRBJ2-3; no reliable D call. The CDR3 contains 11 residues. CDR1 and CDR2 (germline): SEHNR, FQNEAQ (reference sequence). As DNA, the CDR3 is TGTGGCAGCAGCTTGACAGATACGCAGTATTTT. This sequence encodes CGSSLTDTQYF.

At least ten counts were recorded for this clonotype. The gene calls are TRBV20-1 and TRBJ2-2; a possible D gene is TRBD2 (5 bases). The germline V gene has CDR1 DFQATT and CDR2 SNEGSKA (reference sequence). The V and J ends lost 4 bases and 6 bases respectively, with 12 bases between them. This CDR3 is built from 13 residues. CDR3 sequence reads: CSAIEGWSGELFF. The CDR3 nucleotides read TGCAGTGCTATAGAGGGTTGGTCCGGGGAGCTGTTTTTT.

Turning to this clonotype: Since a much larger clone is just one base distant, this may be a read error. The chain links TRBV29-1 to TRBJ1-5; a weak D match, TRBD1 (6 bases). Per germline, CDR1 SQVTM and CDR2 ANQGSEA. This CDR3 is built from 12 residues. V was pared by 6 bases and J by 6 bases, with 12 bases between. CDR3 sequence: CSVVQGIQPQHF. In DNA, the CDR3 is TGCAGCGTAGTACAGGGTATTCAGCCCCAGCATTTT.

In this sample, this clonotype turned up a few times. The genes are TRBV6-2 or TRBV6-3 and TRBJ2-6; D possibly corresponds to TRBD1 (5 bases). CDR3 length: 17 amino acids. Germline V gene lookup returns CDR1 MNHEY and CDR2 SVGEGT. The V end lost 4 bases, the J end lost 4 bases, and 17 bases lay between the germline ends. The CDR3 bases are TGTGCCAGCAGTTCCCTCCCTAGGGGTCCGGGGGCCAACGTCCTGACTTTC. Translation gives CASSSLPRGPGANVLTF.

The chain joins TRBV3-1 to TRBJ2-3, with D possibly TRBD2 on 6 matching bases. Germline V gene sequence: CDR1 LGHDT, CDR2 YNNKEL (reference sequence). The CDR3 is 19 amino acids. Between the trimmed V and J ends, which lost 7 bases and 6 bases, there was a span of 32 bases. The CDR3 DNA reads TGTGCCAGCAATTCCAATCACCCGCAGGAGGGCCGAAGGGTGGATACGCAGTATTTT. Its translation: CASNSNHPQEGRRVDTQYF.

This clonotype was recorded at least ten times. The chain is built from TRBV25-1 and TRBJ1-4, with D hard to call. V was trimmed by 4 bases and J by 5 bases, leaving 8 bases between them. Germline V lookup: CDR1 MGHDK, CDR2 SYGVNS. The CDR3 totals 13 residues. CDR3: CASSGALNEKLFF. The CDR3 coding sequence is TGTGCCAGCAGTGGGGCCTTAAATGAAAAACTGTTTTTT.

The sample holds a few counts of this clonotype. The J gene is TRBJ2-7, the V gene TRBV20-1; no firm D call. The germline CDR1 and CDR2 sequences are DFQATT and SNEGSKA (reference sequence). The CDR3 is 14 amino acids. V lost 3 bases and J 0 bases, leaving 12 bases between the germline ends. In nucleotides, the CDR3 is TGCAGTGCTAGTATGATTACCCTCTCCTACGAGCAGTACTTC. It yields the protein CSASMITLSYEQYF.

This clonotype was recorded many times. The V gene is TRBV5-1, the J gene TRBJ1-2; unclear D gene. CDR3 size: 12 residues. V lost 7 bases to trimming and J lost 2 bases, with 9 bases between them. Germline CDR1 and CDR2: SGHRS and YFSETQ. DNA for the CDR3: TGCGCCAGCCGGTCAACGAACTATGGCTACACCTTC. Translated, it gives CASRSTNYGYTF.

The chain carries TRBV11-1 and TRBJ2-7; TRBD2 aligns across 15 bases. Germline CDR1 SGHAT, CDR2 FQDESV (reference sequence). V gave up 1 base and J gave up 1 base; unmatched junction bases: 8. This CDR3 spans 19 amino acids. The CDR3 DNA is TGTGCCAGCAGCTTAGTTCGAGGACTAGCGGGGGGGCCTTCCTACGAGCAGTACTTC. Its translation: CASSLVRGLAGGPSYEQYF.

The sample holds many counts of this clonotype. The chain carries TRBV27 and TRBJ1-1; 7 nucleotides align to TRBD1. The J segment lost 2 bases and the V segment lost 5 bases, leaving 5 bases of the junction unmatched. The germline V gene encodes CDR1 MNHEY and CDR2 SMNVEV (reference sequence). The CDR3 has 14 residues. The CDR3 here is CASSPYRGNTEAFF. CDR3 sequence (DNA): TGTGCCAGCAGTCCGTACAGGGGAAACACTGAAGCTTTCTTT.

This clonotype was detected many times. The CDR3 DNA follows: TGCGCCAGCAGCCAAGATCCTGTAGGGACCGGGGAGCTGTTTTTT. Its protein product is CASSQDPVGTGELFF. The chain recombines TRBV4-1 with TRBJ2-2; unclear D gene. Germline CDR1 and CDR2: MGHRA and YSYEKL. Trimming removed 0 bases at V and 5 bases at J, with 10 bases between. The CDR3 spans 15 residues.

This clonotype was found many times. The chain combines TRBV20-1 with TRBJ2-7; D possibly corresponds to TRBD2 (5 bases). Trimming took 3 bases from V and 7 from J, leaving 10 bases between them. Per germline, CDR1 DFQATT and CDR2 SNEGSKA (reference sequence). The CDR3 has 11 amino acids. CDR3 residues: CSASRGYEQYF. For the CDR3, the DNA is TGCAGTGCTAGCCGAGGGTATGAGCAGTACTTC.